Shown below are 30 T cell receptor beta chains from a single sample sequenced in a study of Graves' ophthalmopathy and Graves' hyperthyroidism. Researchers took RNA transcripts and amplified TCR beta CDR3 regions from them. RT-PCR was first run with HTBI primers, then multiplex PCR in a second round. In TCRdb, the multiplex PCR reads were re-called with MiXCR into one record per CDR3 protein. This sample has 200,000 to 250,000 distinct CDR3 sequences, with roughly 50% found just once. Specimen: peripheral blood. Source of these receptors: an adult man with Graves' ophthalmopathy.

This clonotype was seen a few times. The rearrangement links TRBV2 to TRBJ2-2; maybe TRBD2 (6 bases). The CDR3 has 15 amino acids. Trimming took off 7 bases at V and 4 bases at J, with 16 bases between the two ends. Germline lookup yields CDR1 SNHLY and CDR2 FYNNEI. The CDR3 DNA follows: TGTGCCAGCAAGTCTTTTGCGGGGTTCACCGGGGAGCTGTTTTTT. Translated: CASKSFAGFTGELFF. The full variable domain, with the rest looked up from reference TRBV2 and TRBJ2-2, is EPEVTQTPSHQVTQMGQEVILRCVPISNHLYFYWYRQILGQKVEFLVSFYNNEISEKSEIFDDQFSVERPDGSNFTLKIRSTKLEDSAMYFCASKSFAGFTGELFFGEGSRLTVL.

This clonotype was seen more than once but under ten times. The chain employs TRBV10-3 and TRBJ2-5, with D hard to call. CDR3 length: 13 residues. Germline values: CDR1 ENHRY, CDR2 SYGVKD. V lost 3 bases to trimming and J lost 2 bases, with 7 bases between them. CDR3 loop: CAISERVQETQYF. CDR3 in DNA: TGTGCCATCAGTGAACGGGTACAAGAGACCCAGTACTTC.

Only a few counts were recorded for this clonotype. The chain recombines TRBV2 with TRBJ1-4, with D unclear. The CDR3 spans 12 residues. Per germline, CDR1 SNHLY and CDR2 FYNNEI. Trimming stripped 0 bases from V and 10 bases from J, with 6 bases between. Written as DNA, the CDR3 is TGTGCCAGCAGTGAAGCGCTTGGAAAACTGTTTTTT. As protein: CASSEALGKLFF.

The chain employs TRBV5-1 and TRBJ2-5; D gene unclear. Germline CDR1 reads SGHRS; CDR2 reads YFSETQ. This CDR3 region has 14 residues. V lost 4 bases, J lost 4 bases, and 14 bases lay in between. The chain's CDR3 is CASSPRRLGETQYF. CDR3 DNA: TGCGCCAGCAGCCCCCGACGGTTGGGAGAGACCCAGTACTTC. Drawing the rest from reference TRBV5-1 and TRBJ2-5, the complete variable domain is KAGVTQTPRYLIKTRGQQVTLSCSPISGHRSVSWYQQTPGQGLQFLFEYFSETQRNKGNFPGRFSGRQFSNSRSEMNVSTLELGDSALYLCASSPRRLGETQYFGPGTRLLVL.

This clonotype was recorded a few times. The chain is built from TRBV20-1 and TRBJ1-4; 7 bases are a match to TRBD1. Germline values: CDR1 DFQATT, CDR2 SNEGSKA (reference sequence). The junction had 8 bases not matched to a gene; V was cut back by 6 bases and J by 4 bases. CDR3 size: 14 residues. Here the CDR3 DNA reads TGCAGTGCCGCTAGACAGGGTGGTAATGAAAAACTGTTTTTT. Residues: CSAARQGGNEKLFF.

The J gene is TRBJ1-2, the V gene TRBV19; the D gene is possibly TRBD1 (5 bases). The CDR3 has 13 amino acids. V dropped 3 bases and J dropped 5 bases, with 10 bases sitting between them. Germline V gene data show CDR1 as LNHDA and CDR2 as SQIVND (reference sequence). The DNA of the CDR3 is TGTGCCAGTAGTATCGGGGGAGCGTATGGCTACACCTTC. It translates to CASSIGGAYGYTF.

Comments on this clonotype: Its ends do not fully match the called genes, so a read error is possible. V gene TRBV24-1 combines with J gene TRBJ1-2; D perhaps matches TRBD1 (5 bases). This CDR3 contains 14 residues. The germline V gene has CDR1 KGHDR and CDR2 SFDVKD. The CDR3 sequence is CAISDSARGYGYTF. The CDR3 DNA reads as TGTGCCATCAGTGATTCTGCAAGGGGTTATGGCTACACCTTC.

This clonotype was recorded a few times. The chain employs TRBV9 and TRBJ2-7; tentatively, D is TRBD1 (6 bases). This CDR3 is built from 14 residues. Germline-derived CDR1 and CDR2 are SGDLS and YYNGEE. Trimming left V 4 bases short and J 2 bases short, with 13 bases between. The CDR3 sequence is CASSYSDSTYEQYF. CDR3 nucleotide sequence: TGTGCCAGCAGCTATTCGGACAGCACCTACGAGCAGTACTTC.

The rearrangement uses TRBV20-1 and TRBJ2-7; D possibly uses TRBD1 or TRBD2 (5 bases each). The CDR3 extends over 14 amino acids. Looked up from germline, CDR1 is DFQATT and CDR2 is SNEGSKA (reference sequence). V was cut by 0 bases and J by 6 bases, with 15 bases left in between. The DNA for the CDR3 is TGCAGTGCTAGAGAACCCTCATTTGGGGGCGAGCAGTACTTC. Residues: CSAREPSFGGEQYF.

The chain carries TRBV5-1 and TRBJ1-5; D possibly corresponds to TRBD1 (5 bases). V was cut by 4 bases and J by 0 bases, with 11 bases left in between. Germline V gene lookup returns CDR1 SGHRS and CDR2 YFSETQ. CDR3 size: 15 residues. The CDR3 DNA reads as TGCGCCAGCAGCCCCGGGGCCTATAGCAATCAGCCCCAGCATTTT. Residues: CASSPGAYSNQPQHF. The variable domain in full, with the rest retrieved from reference TRBV5-1 and TRBJ1-5, is KAGVTQTPRYLIKTRGQQVTLSCSPISGHRSVSWYQQTPGQGLQFLFEYFSETQRNKGNFPGRFSGRQFSNSRSEMNVSTLELGDSALYLCASSPGAYSNQPQHFGDGTRLSIL.

This rearrangement joins TRBV2 to TRBJ2-5; no definite D call. CDR1 is SNHLY, CDR2 FYNNEI, per germline. CDR3 size: 14 residues. V was shortened by 2 bases and J by 4 bases, with 11 bases between the two germline ends. The CDR3 sequence: CASSEFVLGETQYF. In nucleotides, the CDR3 is TGTGCCAGCAGTGAATTTGTACTGGGAGAGACCCAGTACTTC.

The chain employs TRBV29-1 and TRBJ1-1; perhaps TRBD1 as D (5 bases). Trimming cost V 3 bases and J 4 bases, with 9 bases left between them. In germline, CDR1 is SQVTM, CDR2 ANQGSEA. CDR3 size: 12 residues. The CDR3 DNA follows: TGCAGCGTTGACTCCCAGGGCACTGAAGCTTTCTTT. It is translated as CSVDSQGTEAFF.

This clonotype was seen a few times. This chain links TRBV2 with TRBJ2-2, with 10 nucleotides matching TRBD2. CDR1 is SNHLY and CDR2 is FYNNEI in the germline V gene. Unmatched junction bases numbered 5, after V lost 6 bases and J lost 4 bases. This CDR3 region has 15 residues. In nucleotides, the CDR3 is TGTGCCAGCAGGTTCACTAGCGGGGTCACCGGGGAGCTGTTTTTT. Protein: CASRFTSGVTGELFF.

The chain employs TRBV7-9 and TRBJ2-7, with 10 bases identical to TRBD1. This CDR3 spans 16 amino acids. The J segment lost 0 bases and the V segment lost 5 bases, leaving 7 bases of the junction unmatched. In germline, CDR1 is SEHNR, CDR2 FQNEAQ (reference sequence). CDR3 protein: CASSPRTGGHSYEQYF. CDR3 coding DNA: TGTGCCAGCAGCCCCCGGACAGGGGGACACTCCTACGAGCAGTACTTC.

In its sample, this clonotype was seen a few times. The V and J genes are TRBV10-3 and TRBJ1-2; D call uncertain. CDR3 length equals 13 residues. CDR1 and CDR2 from the germline V gene are ENHRY and SYGVKD. V was shortened by 6 bases and J by 5 bases, with 13 bases between the two germline ends. The CDR3 sequence is CAIRPRPEYGYTF. The CDR3 coding sequence is TGTGCCATCAGACCCCGACCGGAGTATGGCTACACCTTC.

V is TRBV7-2 and J is TRBJ1-2; TRBD1 matches at 10 bases. J gave up 7 bases and V 5 bases, and 1 base lay outside the gene matches. There are 12 residues in the CDR3. The germline gives CDR1 SGHTA, CDR2 FQGNSA. CDR3 loop: CASSGTGAGYTF. DNA for the CDR3: TGTGCCAGCAGCGGGACAGGGGCTGGCTACACCTTC.

As regards this clonotype: This may arise from a read error, as a much more abundant clone is one base away. V is TRBV15 and J is TRBJ1-3; 7 positions agree with TRBD1. Germline assignment: CDR1 LNHNV and CDR2 YYDKDF (reference sequence). The CDR3 covers 15 residues. CDR3 coding DNA: TGTGCCACCAGTACGGACAGGAACTCTGGAAGCACCATATATTTT. Amino acids: CATSTDRNSGSTIYF.

CDR3 nucleotide sequence: TGCAGCGTTGTCGAGGGAGGTGAGACCCAGTACTTC. It codes for CSVVEGGETQYF. The chain joins TRBV29-1 to TRBJ2-5; weak D call: TRBD2 (6 bases). This CDR3 contains 12 residues. The V end lost 4 bases, the J end lost 5 bases, and 11 bases lay between the germline ends. Germline CDR1 is SQVTM and CDR2 is ANQGSEA.

The DNA of the CDR3 is TGCGCCAGCAGCGGGGATTGGTGGAGCCAGGAACATCCTACGAGGCAGTACTTC. It translates to CASSGDWWSQEHPTRQYF. J is TRBJ2-7 and V is TRBV5-1; D is uncertain. V lost 4 bases, J lost 9 bases, and 32 bases lay in between. CDR1 is SGHRS and CDR2 is YFSETQ in the germline V gene. The CDR3 consists of 18 residues.

The V call is TRBV29-1, the J call TRBJ2-2; maybe TRBD2 (5 bases). The CDR3 length is 13 residues. The germline V gene has CDR1 SQVTM and CDR2 ANQGSEA. V lost 3 bases and J 1 base, leaving 6 bases between the germline ends. CDR3 coding DNA: TGCAGCGTTGACACTAGGAACACCGGGGAGCTGTTTTTT. This codes for CSVDTRNTGELFF.

This clonotype was picked up a small number of times. The junction departs from the called germline gene at one end, perhaps through a read error. The V gene is TRBV10-3, the J gene TRBJ2-7; 7 bases line up with TRBD2. Germline assignment: CDR1 ENHRY and CDR2 SYGVKD. The CDR3 extends over 13 amino acids. The CDR3 is CASSWGLNYEQYF. In DNA, the CDR3 is TGTGCCAGCAGTTGGGGACTAAACTACGAGCAGTACTTC.

J is TRBJ1-1 and V is TRBV3-1; 8 nucleotides align to TRBD1. The CDR3 is made up of 14 amino acids. The J segment lost 5 bases and the V segment lost 4 bases, leaving 6 bases of the junction unmatched. Germline V CDR1 and CDR2: LGHDT, YNNKEL (reference sequence). The chain's CDR3 is CASSRRQGITEAFF. The CDR3 coding sequence is TGTGCCAGCAGCCGAAGACAGGGGATAACTGAAGCTTTCTTT.

The rearrangement links TRBV20-1 to TRBJ1-4; 11 bases match TRBD1. CDR3 length: 14 amino acids. Germline CDR1 and CDR2: DFQATT and SNEGSKA (reference sequence). Losses at the gene ends were 6 bases for V and 5 bases for J; bases not matched to a gene: 5. The CDR3, as DNA: TGCAGTGCCCGGGACAGGGGGTGGAATGAAAAACTGTTTTTT. It is translated as CSARDRGWNEKLFF.

This clonotype was detected a few times. The rearrangement uses TRBV7-9 and TRBJ2-2; TRBD1 matches at 7 bases. CDR1 is SEHNR, CDR2 FQNEAQ, per germline (reference sequence). Germline trimming cut 5 bases from V and 7 bases from J; bases unmatched to any gene: 10. CDR3 length: 15 residues. In DNA form, the CDR3 reads TGTGCCAGCAGCCCACAGGGGTATGAGGTCGGGGAGCTGTTTTTT. This sequence encodes CASSPQGYEVGELFF.

The rearrangement uses TRBV7-8 and TRBJ2-7; D remains ambiguous. This CDR3 comprises 11 residues. Germline V lookup: CDR1 SGHVS, CDR2 FQNEAQ. Trimming cost V 0 bases and J 6 bases, with 3 bases left between them. The CDR3 loop reads CASSLALEQYF. In DNA, the CDR3 is TGTGCCAGCAGCTTAGCGCTCGAGCAGTACTTC.

This clonotype was found many times. The chain is built from TRBV25-1 and TRBJ2-7, with D tentatively TRBD1 (6 bases). Germline values: CDR1 MGHDK, CDR2 SYGVNS. The CDR3 loop spans 15 amino acids. The V end lost 2 bases, the J end lost 1 base, and 12 bases lay between the germline ends. CDR3 sequence: CASSEVRGWSYEQYF. For the CDR3, the DNA is TGTGCCAGCAGTGAAGTCAGGGGATGGTCCTACGAGCAGTACTTC.

The chain is built from TRBV25-1 and TRBJ2-7; the D gene is possibly TRBD1 (5 bases). The CDR3 is made up of 15 amino acids. V lost 5 bases and J 0 bases, leaving 14 bases between the germline ends. The V gene's germline CDR1 is MGHDK and CDR2 SYGVNS. This CDR3 is CASSPRVDSSYEQYF. Written as DNA, the CDR3 is TGTGCCAGCAGTCCCAGGGTTGACAGCTCCTACGAGCAGTACTTC.

The V gene is TRBV29-1, the J gene TRBJ2-5; 9 bases match TRBD2. Judging by the DNA end, TRBJ2-1 fits better; the J call may be wrong. Germline values: CDR1 SQVTM, CDR2 ANQGSEA. The CDR3 sequence is 15 residues long. The CDR3 here is CSVTAGGPSYNEQFF. The DNA for the CDR3 is TGCAGCGTTACGGCGGGGGGGCCCTCCTACAATGAGCAGTTCTTC.

This clonotype turned up a few times. The genes are TRBV20-1 and TRBJ1-1; no definite D call. CDR1 is DFQATT and CDR2 is SNEGSKA in the germline V gene (reference sequence). The CDR3 covers 11 residues. V dropped 5 bases and J dropped 1 base, with 5 bases sitting between them. This chain's CDR3 is CSAPANTEAFF. CDR3 DNA: TGCAGTGCTCCCGCGAACACTGAAGCTTTCTTT.

Ten or more counts support this clonotype. The V and J genes are TRBV7-2 and TRBJ1-6, with TRBD1 matching 9 bases. The V and J ends lost 4 bases and 7 bases, in that order; junction bases with no gene match: 5. CDR1 SGHTA and CDR2 FQGNSA come from the germline V gene. The CDR3 covers 15 residues. CDR3 sequence (DNA): TGTGCCAGCAGCTCGGGACAGGGCGCAAATTCACCCCTCCACTTT. This sequence encodes CASSSGQGANSPLHF.